This paragraph reports one T cell receptor (beta chain). The sample is drawn from a study of T cell changes during pregnancy in multiple sclerosis. With V trimmed by 4 bases and J by 7 bases, 7 bases remained unmatched. Germline loops: CDR1 SGHTA, CDR2 FQGTGA. The CDR3 covers 14 residues. This table comes from immunoSEQ multiplex PCR, and its TCRdb copy is limited to in-frame clones, with some not included. The sample carries over 40,000 clones, around 90% recorded once. The source was CD8+ T cells from peripheral blood mononuclear cells, collected after pregnancy. V gene TRBV7-3 combines with J gene TRBJ2-1, with 7 bases matching TRBD2. The sequence was collected from a female donor in good health, enrolled as a control in a pregnancy study. The CDR3 DNA is TGTGCCAGCAGCTCGGACGGGGGGTATAATGAGCAGTTCTTC. Translating it yields CASSSDGGYNEQFF.